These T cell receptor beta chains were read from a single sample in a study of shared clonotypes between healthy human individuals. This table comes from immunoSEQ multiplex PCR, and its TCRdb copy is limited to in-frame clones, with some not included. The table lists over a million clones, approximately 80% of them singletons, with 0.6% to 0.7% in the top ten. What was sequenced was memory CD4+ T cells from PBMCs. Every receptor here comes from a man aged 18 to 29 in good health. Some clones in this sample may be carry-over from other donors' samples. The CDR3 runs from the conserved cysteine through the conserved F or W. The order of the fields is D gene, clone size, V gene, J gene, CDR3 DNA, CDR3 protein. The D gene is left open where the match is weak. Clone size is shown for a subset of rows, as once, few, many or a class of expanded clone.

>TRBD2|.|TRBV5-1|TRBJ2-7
TGCGCCAGCAGCTTGGAAGCGGGGGCCTACGAGCAGTACTTC
CASSLEAGAYEQYF
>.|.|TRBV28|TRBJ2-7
TGTGCCAGCAGGGAAGGTTCTAGTCAGCAGTACTTC
CASREGSSQQYF
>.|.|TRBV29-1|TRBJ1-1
TGCAGCGCAAAGATGAACACTGAAGCTTTCTTT
CSAKMNTEAFF
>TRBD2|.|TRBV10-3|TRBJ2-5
TGTGCCATCGGAAGCGGGAAAGGGGAAGAGACCCAGTACTTC
CAIGSGKGEETQYF
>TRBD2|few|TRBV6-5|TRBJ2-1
TGTGCCAGCAGTTACTCGATTGCGCGGGGGGCTGGTGAGCAGTTCTTC
CASSYSIARGAGEQFF
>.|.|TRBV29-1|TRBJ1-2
TGCAGCGGAAACCTTCAGGGGAGGGGTGGCTACACCTTC
CSGNLQGRGGYTF
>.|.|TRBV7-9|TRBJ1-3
TGTGCCAGCAGCTTATACAGAAACACCATATATTTT
CASSLYRNTIYF
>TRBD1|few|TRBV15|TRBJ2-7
TGTGCCACCAGCAGAGGGGGACAGGGGGACCACGAGCAGTACTTC
CATSRGGQGDHEQYF
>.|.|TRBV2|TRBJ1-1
TGTGCCTGCCAAAGGGGTATGAACACTGAAGCTTTCTTT
CACQRGMNTEAFF
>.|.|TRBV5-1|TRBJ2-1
TGCGCCAGCAGCTCACCACGCGGCACCAGCGTATTGACATACAATGAGCAGTTCTTC
CASSSPRGTSVLTYNEQFF
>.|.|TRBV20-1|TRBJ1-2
TGCAGTGCTAGAGATCTCGGCGGCTACACCTTC
CSARDLGGYTF
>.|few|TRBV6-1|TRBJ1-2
TGTGCCAGCAGTGAAGCCCCGGTCTATGGCTACACCTTC
CASSEAPVYGYTF
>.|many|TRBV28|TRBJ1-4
TGTGCCAGCAGTTTTAAGGCTGACCTAAATGAAAAACTGTTTTTT
CASSFKADLNEKLFF
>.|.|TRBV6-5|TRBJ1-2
TGTGCCAGCGGGCAAAGGTTCCCAGGCGGCTACACCTTC
CASGQRFPGGYTF
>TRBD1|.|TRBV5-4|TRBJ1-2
TGTGCCAGCAGGAAAAACACCGGGACAGGGTATATAGGCTACACCTTC
CASRKNTGTGYIGYTF
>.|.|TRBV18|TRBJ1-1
TGTGCCAGCTCACAAGGTCTTTTTGAAGCTTTCTTT
CASSQGLFEAFF
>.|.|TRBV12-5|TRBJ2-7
TGTGCTAGTGGTTTGGGATCAGGGGCCGACGAGCAGTACTTC
CASGLGSGADEQYF
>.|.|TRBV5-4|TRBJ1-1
TGTGCCAGCAGCGGAGAGATACTGAACACTGAAGCTTTCTTT
CASSGEILNTEAFF
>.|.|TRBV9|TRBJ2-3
TGTGCCAGCAGCGTAGGTAGGGTTCCAGATACGCAGTATTTT
CASSVGRVPDTQYF
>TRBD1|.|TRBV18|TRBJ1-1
TGTGCCAGCTCACCTAGCACAGGGGGAAGGAACACTGAAGCTTTCTTT
CASSPSTGGRNTEAFF
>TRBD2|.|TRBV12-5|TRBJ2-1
TGTGCTAGTGGTCCGGGGGGACTAGCGGGAGAATATGGTGAGCAGTTCTTC
CASGPGGLAGEYGEQFF
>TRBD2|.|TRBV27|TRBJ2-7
TGTGCCAGCAGTTTCAAAGGACTAGCGGGAGGAAACACCTACGAGCAGTACTTC
CASSFKGLAGGNTYEQYF
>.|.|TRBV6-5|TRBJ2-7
TGTGCCAGCAGCTCCACCACTCGCGAGCAGTACTTC
CASSSTTREQYF
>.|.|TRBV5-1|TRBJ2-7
TGCGCCAGCAGCTCGTCGGGGTCCGCGCAGGCCTACGAGCAGTACTTC
CASSSSGSAQAYEQYF
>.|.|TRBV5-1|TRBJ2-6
TGCGCCAGCAGCCCCCGAGCTGGGGCCAACGTCCTGACTTTC
CASSPRAGANVLTF
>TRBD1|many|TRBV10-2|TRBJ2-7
TGCGCCAGCAGTGACCCGGGACAGGGACTATCCTACGAGCAGTACTTC
CASSDPGQGLSYEQYF
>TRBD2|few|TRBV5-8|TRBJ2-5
TGTGCCAGCAGCTTGGGGACTAGCGGGATGAGAGAGTCCCAGTACTTC
CASSLGTSGMRESQYF
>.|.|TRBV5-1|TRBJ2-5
TGCGCCAGCTCGCCCGGGGGGCCTCAAGAGACCCAGTACTTC
CASSPGGPQETQYF
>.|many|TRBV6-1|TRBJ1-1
TGTGCCAGCAGGATGCTCCGGGACGCTGAAGCTTTCTTT
CASRMLRDAEAFF
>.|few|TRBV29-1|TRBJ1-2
TGCAGCCCCTCGGAGGGCTACACCTTC
CSPSEGYTF
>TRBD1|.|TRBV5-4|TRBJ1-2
TGTGCCAGCAGCTTGGCCCGGACAGGGGGCGCAGGTCGCGGCTACACCTTC
CASSLARTGGAGRGYTF
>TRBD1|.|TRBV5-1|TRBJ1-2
TGCGCCAGCAGCTTGGGGTACGGGACAGGAGCAGGCTACACCTTC
CASSLGYGTGAGYTF
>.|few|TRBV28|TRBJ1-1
TGTGCCAGCACCATGGGGACACCCTCCCTCTTTCCTATCTTT
CASTMGTPSLFPIF
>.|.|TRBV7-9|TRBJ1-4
TGTGCCAGCAGCTTAGGTCGGAGGGAAAAACTGTTTTTT
CASSLGRREKLFF
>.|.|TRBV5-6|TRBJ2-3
TGTGCCAGCAGCTTGGGGCCGGTTGATACGCAGTATTTT
CASSLGPVDTQYF
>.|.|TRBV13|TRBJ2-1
TGTGCCAGCAGCCTCCGGCCCCCGGTGGGCAATGAGCAGTTCTTC
CASSLRPPVGNEQFF
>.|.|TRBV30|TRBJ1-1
TGTGCCTGGAGCCGGGAGAACACTGAAGCTTTCTTT
CAWSRENTEAFF
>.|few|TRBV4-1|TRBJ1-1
TGCGCCAGCAGCCAAGAACCCGTTGAGAACACTGAAGCTTTCTTT
CASSQEPVENTEAFF
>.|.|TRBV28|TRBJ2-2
TGTGCCAGCAAACAGAGTACCGGGGAGCTGTTTTTT
CASKQSTGELFF
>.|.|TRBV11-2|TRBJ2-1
TGTGCCAGCAGCGCCCTCAAGCTTTGGGGGCAGTTCTTC
CASSALKLWGQFF
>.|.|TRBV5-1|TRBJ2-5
TGCGCCAGCAGCTTGATCGGGACGAAACAAGAGACCCAGTACTTC
CASSLIGTKQETQYF
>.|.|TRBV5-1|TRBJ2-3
TGCGCCAGCAGCTTGGGTGACCGACAAGATACGCAGTATTTT
CASSLGDRQDTQYF